Listed here are 14 T cell receptor beta chains from one sample, sequenced in a study of cytomegalovirus exposure and HLA in healthy donors. Use of 60 Vbeta and 13 Jbeta primers characterized the PCR. TCRdb keeps only in-frame clones here, not all; method: immunoSEQ multiplex PCR. In all, the sample yields fewer than 60,000 clones. The sequenced material came from PBMCs. The receptors come from a middle-aged woman in good health and CMV-seronegative.

The V and J genes are TRBV28 and TRBJ1-2; D gene uncertain. The CDR3 totals 13 residues. Germline-derived CDR1 and CDR2 are MDHEN and SYDVKM. V lost 2 bases and J 4 bases, leaving 8 bases between the germline ends. The CDR3 region is CASSLRRGYGYTF. The CDR3 nucleotides are TGTGCCAGCAGTTTAAGGCGGGGCTATGGCTACACCTTC.

The chain recombines TRBV10-3 with TRBJ2-3; 10 nucleotides align to TRBD2. The length of the CDR3 is 14 residues. V trimming: 6 bases; J trimming: 6 bases; junction bases outside the gene matches: 6. CDR1 ENHRY and CDR2 SYGVKD come from the germline V gene. The DNA of the CDR3 is TGTGCCATCAGGGGTAGCGGGGGGCCCGATACGCAGTATTTT. Translation gives CAIRGSGGPDTQYF.

The chain combines TRBV7-2 with TRBJ2-3; 8 bases are a match to TRBD1. CDR1 is SGHTA and CDR2 is FQGNSA in the germline V gene. The J segment lost 0 bases and the V segment lost 5 bases, leaving 1 base of the junction unmatched. The CDR3 runs to 14 residues. In DNA, the CDR3 is TGTGCCAGCAGCCGGACAGGGAGCACAGATACGCAGTATTTT. It codes for CASSRTGSTDTQYF. The complete variable domain, with remaining parts taken from reference TRBV7-2 and TRBJ2-3, reads GAGVSQSPSNKVTEKGKDVELRCDPISGHTALYWYRQSLGQGLEFLIYFQGNSAPDKSGLPSDRFSAERTGGSVSTLTIQRTQQEDSAVYLCASSRTGSTDTQYFGPGTRLTVL.

In DNA form, the CDR3 reads TGTGCCAGCAGAAAAGCGGGAGGCAGATCGGAGCAGTACTTC. Translated, it gives CASRKAGGRSEQYF. The V and J genes are TRBV6-5 and TRBJ2-7; 9 bases match TRBD2. V was pared by 6 bases and J by 7 bases, with 10 bases of the junction left unmatched. Looked up from germline, CDR1 is MNHEY and CDR2 is SVGAGI. The CDR3 is made up of 14 amino acids.

The V gene is TRBV5-6, the J gene TRBJ1-1, with no clear D. The CDR3 is 16 amino acids. The ends were cut back, 4 bases at V and 3 bases at J, with 19 bases in the middle. Per the germline V gene, CDR1 is SGHDT and CDR2 is YYEEEE. The CDR3 reads CASSLRGPKRDTEAFF. The CDR3 DNA follows: TGTGCCAGCAGCCTGCGTGGACCCAAGAGGGACACTGAAGCTTTCTTT. Together with reference TRBV5-6 and TRBJ1-1, the CDR3 gives the full variable domain: DAGVTQSPTHLIKTRGQQVTLRCSPKSGHDTVSWYQQALGQGPQFIFQYYEEEERQRGNFPDRFSGHQFPNYSSELNVNALLLGDSALYLCASSLRGPKRDTEAFFGQGTRLTVV.

The CDR3 coding sequence is TGCGCCAGCAGCCAGGGACTAGCGGGAGGTGGGAACACCGGGGAGCTGTTTTTT. It yields the protein CASSQGLAGGGNTGELFF. V gene TRBV4-3 combines with J gene TRBJ2-2; 15 bases fit TRBD2. The CDR3 covers 18 residues. Germline CDR1 reads LGHNA; CDR2 reads YSLEER. Trimming cost V 3 bases and J 1 base; bases outside gene matches: 3.

This rearrangement joins TRBV7-3 to TRBJ2-5; 14 nucleotides align to TRBD2. Trimming removed 5 bases from V and 5 bases from J; junction bases left unmatched: 4. Germline CDR1 and CDR2: SGHTA and FQGTGA. The CDR3 sequence is 15 residues long. For the CDR3, the DNA is TGTGCCAGCAGCGCGGGACTAGCGGGAGCGGAGACCCAGTACTTC. It codes for CASSAGLAGAETQYF.

This sequence joins TRBV5-1 and TRBJ2-3; perhaps TRBD2 as D (5 bases). The CDR3 extends over 14 amino acids. Germline-derived CDR1 and CDR2 are SGHRS and YFSETQ. V was pared by 4 bases and J by 4 bases, with 13 bases between. CDR3 sequence: CASSLGYSADTQYF. Written as DNA, the CDR3 is TGCGCCAGCAGCCTGGGCTATAGCGCAGATACGCAGTATTTT.

This chain uses TRBV4-3 with TRBJ1-1, with a weak D call TRBD1 (5 bases). The CDR3 is made up of 13 amino acids. V shed 0 bases and J shed 3 bases, with 5 bases lying between them. CDR1 and CDR2 from the germline V gene are LGHNA and YSLEER. In DNA form, the CDR3 reads TGCGCCAGCAGCCAAGACAGGGACACTGAAGCTTTCTTT. Translated, it gives CASSQDRDTEAFF.

The chain recombines TRBV19 with TRBJ2-7; 12 nucleotides agree with TRBD1. There are 15 residues in the CDR3. J was trimmed by 3 bases and V by 7 bases; bases with no gene match: 7. Germline assignment: CDR1 LNHDA and CDR2 SQIVND (reference sequence). The CDR3 DNA is TGTGCCAGTACCTCGGGACAGGGGGCTCTCTACGAGCAGTACTTC. This codes for CASTSGQGALYEQYF.

This rearrangement joins TRBV11-3 to TRBJ2-1, with 8 bases that match TRBD2. The CDR3 length is 14 residues. The germline V gene encodes CDR1 SGHNT and CDR2 YENEEA. With V trimmed by 7 bases and J by 7 bases, 9 bases remained unmatched. CDR3 in DNA: TGTGCCAGCAAAAAGGGGTCTAGCGGGAATGAGCAGTTCTTC. As protein: CASKKGSSGNEQFF.

The gene calls are TRBV28 and TRBJ1-1, with 9 bases lining up with TRBD1. This CDR3 region has 12 residues. Germline lookup yields CDR1 MDHEN and CDR2 SYDVKM. J was trimmed by 11 bases and V by 3 bases; bases with no gene match: 4. The DNA of the CDR3 is TGTGCCAGCAGTTTCTGGACAGGGGCGGCTTTCTTT. It is translated as CASSFWTGAAFF. The variable domain in full, completed from reference TRBV28 and TRBJ1-1, reads DVKVTQSSRYLVKRTGEKVFLECVQDMDHENMFWYRQDPGLGLRLIYFSYDVKMKEKGDIPEGYSVSREKKERFSLILESASTNQTSMYLCASSFWTGAAFFGQGTRLTVV.

About this clone: At one boundary the junction diverges from the germline segment, which might be a read error. The chain uses TRBV30 and TRBJ1-1; 7 nucleotides match TRBD1. The germline V gene has CDR1 GTSNPN and CDR2 SVGIG (reference sequence). The CDR3 is 13 amino acids. CDR3 nucleotide sequence: TGTGCCTGGGACAGGGATCAAAACACTGAAGATTTCTTT. This gives the protein CAWDRDQNTEDFF.

The chain recombines TRBV19 with TRBJ1-5; 7 nucleotides agree with TRBD1. The V gene end was trimmed by 3 bases and the J gene end by 2 bases; junction bases not matched to a gene: 10. The CDR3 loop spans 17 amino acids. Germline assignment: CDR1 LNHDA and CDR2 SQIVND (reference sequence). The CDR3 DNA reads TGTGCCAGTAGTATTCAGGGGGTGGTGGCGGGCAATCAGCCCCAGCATTTT. It encodes CASSIQGVVAGNQPQHF.